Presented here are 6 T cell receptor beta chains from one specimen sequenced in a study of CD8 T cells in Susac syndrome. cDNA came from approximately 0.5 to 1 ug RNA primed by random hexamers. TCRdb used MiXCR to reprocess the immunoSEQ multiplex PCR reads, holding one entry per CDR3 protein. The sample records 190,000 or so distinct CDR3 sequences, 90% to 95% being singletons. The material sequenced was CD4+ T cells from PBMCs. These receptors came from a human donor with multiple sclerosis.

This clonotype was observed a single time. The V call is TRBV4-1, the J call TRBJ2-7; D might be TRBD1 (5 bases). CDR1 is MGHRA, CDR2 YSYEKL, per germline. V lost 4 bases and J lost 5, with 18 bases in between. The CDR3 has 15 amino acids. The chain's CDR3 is CASSLRVGAPNEQYF. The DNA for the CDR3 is TGCGCCAGCAGCCTCCGGGTAGGGGCCCCCAACGAGCAGTACTTC.

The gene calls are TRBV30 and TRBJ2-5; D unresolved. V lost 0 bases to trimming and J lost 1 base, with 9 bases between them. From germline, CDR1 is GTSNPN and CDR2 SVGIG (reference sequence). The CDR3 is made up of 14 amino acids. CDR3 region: CAWSVGSRQETQYF. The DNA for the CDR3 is TGTGCCTGGAGTGTCGGTAGCCGCCAAGAGACCCAGTACTTC.

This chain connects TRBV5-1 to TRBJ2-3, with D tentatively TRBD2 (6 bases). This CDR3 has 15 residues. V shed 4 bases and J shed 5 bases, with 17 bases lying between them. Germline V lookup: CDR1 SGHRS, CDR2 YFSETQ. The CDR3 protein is CASSIRDSRGDTQYF. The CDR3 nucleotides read TGCGCCAGCAGCATCCGGGACTCCCGTGGAGATACGCAGTATTTT.

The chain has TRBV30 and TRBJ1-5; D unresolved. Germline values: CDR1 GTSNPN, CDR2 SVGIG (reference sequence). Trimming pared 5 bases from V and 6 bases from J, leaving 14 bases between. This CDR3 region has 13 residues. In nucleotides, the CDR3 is TGTGCCTGGGGTTCCGGCAGCGGTCAGCCCCAGCATTTT. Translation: CAWGSGSGQPQHF.

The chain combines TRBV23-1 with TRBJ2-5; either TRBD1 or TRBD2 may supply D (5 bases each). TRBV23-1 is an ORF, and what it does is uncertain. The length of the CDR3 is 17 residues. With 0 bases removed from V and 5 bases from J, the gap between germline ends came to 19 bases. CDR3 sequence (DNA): TGCGCCAGCAGTCAATCGGGGCCTGGAAATCGAGGGGAGACCCAGTACTTC. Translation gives CASSQSGPGNRGETQYF.

The CDR3 is CSASENRGGYTF. Written as DNA, the CDR3 is TGCAGTGCGAGTGAGAACAGGGGAGGCTACACCTTC. This rearrangement joins TRBV20-1 to TRBJ1-2; 7 bases are a match to TRBD1. The length of the CDR3 is 12 residues. Trimming took 6 bases from V and 8 from J; bases not matched to a gene: 9. CDR1 is DFQATT and CDR2 is SNEGSKA in the germline V gene (reference sequence).